Listed here are 21 T cell receptor beta chains from one sample, sequenced in a study of regulatory T cells in long-lasting Graves disease. TCR beta libraries were built with iRepertoire HTBI primers and Arm-PCR of CDR3 regions. TCRdb fed the multiplex PCR reads into MiXCR, producing one record per CDR3 protein. The table lists 250,000 to 300,000 distinct CDR3 sequences, approximately 18% of them singletons, with 12% to 15% in the top ten. The time point: newly diagnosed GD, antithyroid drugs for less than 3 months. The TCR library was made from RNA that had been extracted from PBMCs in TRIzol. These data also formed part of another study, on T cells in Graves' hyperthyroidism and ophthalmopathy.

The sample was peripheral blood mononuclear cells (PBMCs), taken at new diagnosis, from a patient treated with antithyroid drugs. The receptors come from a woman aged 30 to 39 with Graves disease.

This clonotype was counted many times. This chain connects TRBV29-1 to TRBJ1-1; no clear D. The CDR3 totals 13 residues. Trimming removed 3 bases at V and 4 bases at J, with 12 bases between. Germline CDR1 SQVTM, CDR2 ANQGSEA. The CDR3 reads CSVDGWRTTEAFF. CDR3 DNA: TGCAGCGTTGATGGTTGGCGGACCACTGAAGCTTTCTTT.

This clonotype was detected ten times or more. The chain is built from TRBV3-1 and TRBJ1-2, with D hard to call. Germline lookup yields CDR1 LGHDT and CDR2 YNNKEL (reference sequence). Deletions cut 4 bases from V and 3 bases from J, with 12 bases between. The CDR3 extends over 14 amino acids. The CDR3 here is CASSRMDGDYGYTF. Here the CDR3 DNA reads TGTGCCAGCAGCCGAATGGATGGTGACTATGGCTACACCTTC.

This clonotype has at least ten counts. The chain has TRBV27 and TRBJ2-7; 7 bases are a match to TRBD1. Looked up from germline, CDR1 is MNHEY and CDR2 is SMNVEV (reference sequence). V trimming: 8 bases; J trimming: 5 bases; junction bases outside the gene matches: 9. The CDR3 covers 13 residues. The CDR3 DNA reads TGTGCCAGCGGGCTACAGACAGGGAACGAGCAGTACTTC. Residues: CASGLQTGNEQYF.

J is TRBJ2-3 and V is TRBV11-3, with 8 bases matching TRBD2. The CDR3 has 18 amino acids. With V trimmed by 5 bases and J by 7 bases, 20 bases remained unmatched. Germline values: CDR1 SGHNT, CDR2 YENEEA. CDR3 sequence: CASSLTYSSGGRSYTQYF. The CDR3 coding sequence is TGTGCCAGCAGCCTGACCTACTCTAGTGGCGGGAGGTCGTATACGCAGTATTTT.

The chain combines TRBV18 with TRBJ1-2; 8 bases match TRBD1. The germline V gene encodes CDR1 KGHSH and CDR2 LQKENI. This CDR3 spans 17 amino acids. The junction had 10 bases not matched to a gene; V was cut back by 3 bases and J by 1 base. This chain's CDR3 is CASSPVGTGRSNYGYTF. CDR3 coding DNA: TGTGCCAGCTCACCCGTTGGGACAGGAAGAAGTAACTATGGCTACACCTTC.

This rearrangement joins TRBV5-4 to TRBJ1-6; TRBD1 agrees at 9 bases. Per the germline V gene, CDR1 is SGHNT and CDR2 is YYREEE (reference sequence). The CDR3 has 15 amino acids. J lost 9 bases, V lost 4 bases, and 8 bases had no gene match. CDR3 nucleotide sequence: TGTGCCAGCAGCCGTGAGGGGACAGGGTCTTCACCCCTCCACTTT. Residues: CASSREGTGSSPLHF.

The CDR3 region is CASSPSPHPRGRNTEAFF. The DNA for the CDR3 is TGTGCCAGCAGCCCTTCGCCACATCCCCGAGGGCGGAACACTGAAGCTTTCTTT. The V and J genes are TRBV14 and TRBJ1-1; no clear D gene. The CDR3 covers 18 residues. Germline V gene data show CDR1 as SGHDN and CDR2 as FVKESK. V was clipped by 4 bases and J by 1 base, with 22 bases between them.

The chain uses TRBV6-1 and TRBJ1-5; D gene ambiguous. The CDR3 length is 14 residues. Germline CDR1 and CDR2: MNHNS and SASEGT. The V end was cut by 2 bases, the J end by 13 bases, with 18 bases between. Here the CDR3 DNA reads TGTGCCAGCAGTGAACGGGAGACGGGCGGTGCTCAGCATTTT. It yields the protein CASSERETGGAQHF.

This clonotype was counted ten times or more. This chain joins TRBV20-1 and TRBJ1-6, with 10 positions matching TRBD1. This CDR3 has 14 residues. Germline-derived CDR1 and CDR2 are DFQATT and SNEGSKA (reference sequence). Trimming at V came to 4 bases and at J to 5 bases, leaving 2 bases not matched to a gene. The CDR3 nucleotides are TGCAGTGCTACGGGGACAGGGGATAATTCACCCCTCCACTTT. Its protein is CSATGTGDNSPLHF.

The sample holds many counts of this clonotype. This rearrangement joins TRBV12-3 or TRBV12-4 to TRBJ2-3, with D possibly matching TRBD1 (5 bases). The CDR3 has 12 residues. V lost 5 bases and J lost 8, with 11 bases in between. The CDR3 sequence: CASSDSGGTQYF. For the CDR3, the DNA is TGTGCCAGCAGTGACAGTGGTGGTACGCAGTATTTT.

This clonotype was counted at least ten times. J is TRBJ1-5 and V is TRBV20-1; D is unresolved. Germline V gene sequence: CDR1 DFQATT, CDR2 SNEGSKA (reference sequence). CDR3 length: 13 amino acids. V lost 5 bases, J lost 2 bases, and 10 bases lay in between. CDR3 in DNA: TGCAGTGCTCTGGGAGAGGGCAATCAGCCCCAGCATTTT. As protein: CSALGEGNQPQHF.

The rearrangement joins TRBV7-2 to TRBJ2-3; 11 bases map to TRBD2. Germline V lookup: CDR1 SGHTA, CDR2 FQGNSA. This CDR3 is built from 14 residues. Unmatched junction bases numbered 1, after V lost 1 base and J lost 7 bases. The DNA for the CDR3 is TGTGCCAGCAGCTTAGGACTAGCGGGAAATACGCAGTATTTT. This gives the protein CASSLGLAGNTQYF.

This clonotype was seen repeatedly, ten times or more. This chain connects TRBV6-1 to TRBJ1-2; 10 nucleotides line up with TRBD1. Germline V CDR1 and CDR2: MNHNS, SASEGT. V was pared by 10 bases and J by 9 bases, with 8 bases of the junction left unmatched. This CDR3 has 12 residues. The CDR3 here is CANRQGAWSYTF. The CDR3 DNA is TGTGCCAATAGACAGGGGGCTTGGAGCTACACCTTC.

This clonotype was seen only once. V and J are TRBV9 and TRBJ2-1; TRBD1 or TRBD2 may be the D gene (5 bases each). The germline gives CDR1 SGDLS, CDR2 YYNGEE. This CDR3 contains 16 residues. V was trimmed by 0 bases and J by 6 bases, leaving 16 bases between them. The CDR3 sequence: CASSVALRGAGNEQFF. DNA of the CDR3: TGTGCCAGCAGCGTAGCTCTTAGAGGGGCAGGCAATGAGCAGTTCTTC.

This clonotype was seen a handful of times. V gene TRBV5-8 combines with J gene TRBJ1-5; D perhaps matches TRBD1 (5 bases). The CDR3 totals 18 residues. V dropped 3 bases and J dropped 0 bases, with 19 bases sitting between them. CDR1 and CDR2 (germline): SGHTS, YDEGEE. CDR3 residues: CASSSQAGRDNSNQPQHF. CDR3 nucleotide sequence: TGTGCCAGCAGCTCGCAAGCAGGGAGGGATAATAGCAATCAGCCCCAGCATTTT.

Many counts were recorded for this clonotype. The CDR3 DNA sequence: TGTGCCAGCAGCTTCCTAGCCCCTAGTCTGGATACGCAGTATTTT. It is translated as CASSFLAPSLDTQYF. The chain joins TRBV28 to TRBJ2-3, with D perhaps TRBD2 (5 bases). The germline V gene has CDR1 MDHEN and CDR2 SYDVKM. CDR3 size: 15 residues. V was shortened by 6 bases and J by 6 bases, with 19 bases between the two germline ends.

This clonotype was detected ten times or more. The rearrangement joins TRBV2 to TRBJ1-5; 10 bases fit TRBD1. V was clipped by 6 bases and J by 7 bases; unmatched bases: 3. Germline V lookup: CDR1 SNHLY, CDR2 FYNNEI. The length of the CDR3 is 13 residues. The CDR3 here is CASRGTGDQPQHF. For the CDR3, the DNA is TGTGCCAGCAGGGGGACAGGGGACCAGCCCCAGCATTTT.

The sample holds many counts of this clonotype. V and J are TRBV18 and TRBJ2-2, with TRBD1 identical over 8 bases. J was trimmed by 6 bases and V by 0 bases; bases with no gene match: 6. The CDR3 loop spans 16 amino acids. Per germline, CDR1 KGHSH and CDR2 LQKENI. CDR3 region: CASSPPDRVVSGELFF. The DNA of the CDR3 is TGTGCCAGCTCACCACCGGACAGGGTGGTCTCCGGGGAGCTGTTTTTT.

At least ten counts were recorded for this clonotype. The CDR3 sequence: CASSHLPSGGPSNEQFF. For the CDR3, the DNA is TGTGCCAGCAGCCACCTCCCCAGCGGGGGGCCTTCCAATGAGCAGTTCTTC. The rearrangement uses TRBV6-1 and TRBJ2-1, with 9 bases fitting TRBD2. The CDR3 runs to 17 residues. Trimming removed 6 bases from V and 6 bases from J; junction bases left unmatched: 15. Germline lookup yields CDR1 MNHNS and CDR2 SASEGT.

Of note for this clonotype: A much larger clonotype is one base distant, so this may be a read error. The V gene is TRBV20-1, the J gene TRBJ1-1, with D possibly TRBD1 on 5 matching bases. This CDR3 region has 13 residues. The ends were cut back, 7 bases at V and 1 base at J, with 13 bases in the middle. Germline-derived CDR1 and CDR2 are DFQATT and SNEGSKA (reference sequence). CDR3 residues: CSVRGMRNTEAFF. DNA for the CDR3: TGCAGTGTTCGGGGCATGCGGAACACTGAAGCTTTCTTT.

This clonotype was counted ten times or more. The chain recombines TRBV19 with TRBJ1-4, with TRBD1 identical over 9 bases. V dropped 7 bases and J dropped 8; count of bases not matched to a gene: 5. The CDR3 length is 13 residues. CDR1 is LNHDA, CDR2 SQIVND, per germline (reference sequence). The CDR3 spells CASNNRGREKLFF. The CDR3 nucleotides read TGTGCCAGTAATAACAGGGGGCGCGAAAAACTGTTTTTT.